The 16 T cell receptor beta chains below come from one sample, sequenced in a study of spatial heterogeneity in lung cancer. Study-level findings and limits: One measure, the expanded intratumoral alpha and beta TCR count, tracked tumor mutation counts.

Their antigens remain unidentified. TCRdb used MiXCR to reprocess the 5' RACE reads, holding one entry per CDR3 protein. This sample carries about 11,000 distinct CDR3 sequences, around 5.2% of them seen once, and the ten largest clones take around 12%. Time point meaning: sample taken at primary tumor resection. The source was lung tumor tissue, collected at surgery. The receptor set was obtained from a male donor with early-stage non-small cell lung cancer.

The sample holds many counts of this clonotype. Little can be read into the size of this beta chain, an off-target read in a library designed for alpha chains. This rearrangement joins TRBV20-1 to TRBJ2-7, with TRBD1 identical over 7 bases. CDR3 length equals 13 residues. Germline CDR1 is DFQATT and CDR2 is SNEGSKA (reference sequence). V was clipped by 6 bases and J by 3 bases; unmatched bases: 8. The CDR3 nucleotides are TGCAGTGCCAAGGGGGCGGGTTTCTACGAGCAGTACTTC. Translation: CSAKGAGFYEQYF.

This clonotype has a count of ten or more. A library prepared for alpha chains yielded this beta chain as an off-target read; its size is of little meaning. This chain joins TRBV20-1 and TRBJ2-1, with 10 bases identical to TRBD2. CDR1 is DFQATT and CDR2 is SNEGSKA in the germline V gene (reference sequence). CDR3 length: 14 residues. The V gene end was trimmed by 2 bases and the J gene end by 4 bases; junction bases not matched to a gene: 2. The CDR3 DNA is TGCAGTGCTAGAAGGACTAGCGGTTACAATGAGCAGTTCTTC. Its protein product is CSARRTSGYNEQFF.

In this sample, this clonotype turned up many times. This beta chain came through as a stray read in a library set up for alpha chains, and its size says little. The chain couples TRBV6-2 or TRBV6-3 to TRBJ2-1; D might be TRBD1 or TRBD2, each matching 5 bases. CDR3 size: 17 residues. Germline CDR1 and CDR2: MNHEY and SVGEGT. Trimming shortened V by 0 bases and J by 4 bases, and 16 bases separated the two germline ends. The CDR3: CASSYSPGTDIYNEQFF. CDR3 nucleotides: TGTGCCAGCAGTTACTCTCCCGGGACCGATATATACAATGAGCAGTTCTTC.

This clonotype has ten or more counts. Because this beta chain is a stray read in a library intended to capture alpha chains, its abundance should not be given much weight. The gene calls are TRBV5-4 and TRBJ1-6, with a tentative D call TRBD1 (6 bases). V dropped 0 bases and J dropped 7 bases, with 8 bases sitting between them. CDR1 and CDR2 (germline): SGHNT, YYREEE (reference sequence). This CDR3 spans 14 amino acids. Here the CDR3 reads CASSLGGQNSPLHF. DNA of the CDR3: TGTGCCAGCAGCTTGGGAGGACAGAATTCACCCCTCCACTTT.

Many counts were recorded for this clonotype. For a library built for alpha chains, this beta chain is a stray read; little rests on its size. V is TRBV20-1 and J is TRBJ1-5, with a possible D match to TRBD1 (6 bases). Germline assignment: CDR1 DFQATT and CDR2 SNEGSKA (reference sequence). Trimming left V 4 bases short and J 3 bases short, with 19 bases between. The CDR3 totals 16 residues. The CDR3 protein is CSANSLPGATNQPQHF. The CDR3 DNA reads TGCAGTGCTAACTCCCTGCCAGGGGCGACCAATCAGCCCCAGCATTTT.

There are many counts of this clonotype. This beta chain is off target for a library built for alpha chains, so its abundance means little. The chain couples TRBV20-1 to TRBJ2-4, with TRBD2 matching 8 bases. This CDR3 comprises 15 residues. Trimming took 5 bases from V and 0 from J; bases not matched to a gene: 6. CDR1 is DFQATT, CDR2 SNEGSKA, per germline (reference sequence). For the CDR3, the DNA is TGCAGTGCTTCACAAGCGGGAGAAGCCAAAAACATTCAGTACTTC. Protein: CSASQAGEAKNIQYF.

This clonotype was observed at least ten times. Little can be read into the size of this beta chain, an off-target read in a library designed for alpha chains. This chain joins TRBV21-1 and TRBJ2-7. TRBV21-1 is a pseudogene locus. The CDR3 runs 13 residues. This chain's CDR3 is CASSKASSYEQYF. CDR3 sequence (DNA): TGTGCCAGCAGCAAGGCCAGCTCCTACGAGCAGTACTTC.

This clonotype has at least ten counts. A library made for alpha chains picked up this beta chain off target, so its size means little. This rearrangement joins TRBV5-5 to TRBJ1-1; D is unclear. This CDR3 contains 15 residues. Per germline, CDR1 SGHKS and CDR2 YYEKEE (reference sequence). The V end lost 0 bases, the J end lost 2 bases, and 11 bases lay between the germline ends. Here the CDR3 reads CASSLGPGVNTEAFF. The CDR3, as DNA: TGTGCCAGCAGCTTGGGCCCTGGAGTTAACACTGAAGCTTTCTTT.

This clonotype was counted at least ten times. Found in a library prepared for alpha chains, this beta chain is an off-target read, and its abundance has little meaning. The rearrangement joins TRBV18 to TRBJ2-7; no firm D call. The germline V and J ends were trimmed by 2 bases and 2 bases, with 13 bases remaining between them. The germline V gene has CDR1 KGHSH and CDR2 LQKENI. This CDR3 has 15 amino acids. Written as DNA, the CDR3 is TGTGCCAGCTCACCATGGTGGGGATACGCCTACGAGCAGTACTTC. Protein product: CASSPWWGYAYEQYF.

This clonotype was seen a few times. This beta chain represents an off-target read in a library built for alpha chains; its size is of limited meaning. The chain employs TRBV7-9 and TRBJ2-7; tentatively, D is TRBD2 (6 bases). The CDR3 contains 13 residues. The V gene's germline CDR1 is SEHNR and CDR2 FQNEAQ (reference sequence). With 6 bases removed from V and 3 bases from J, the gap between germline ends came to 12 bases. The CDR3 region has the DNA TGTGCCAGCAGTCGCTCGGGGGTCTACGAGCAGTACTTC. Translation: CASSRSGVYEQYF.

This clonotype was seen ten or more times. A library prepared for alpha chains yielded this beta chain as an off-target read; its size is of little meaning. CDR3 in amino acids: CASSHLLGGRSGRGRNTGELFF. In DNA form, the CDR3 reads TGTGCCAGCAGCCACCTACTCGGTGGGCGATCCGGGCGCGGAAGGAACACCGGGGAGCTGTTTTTT. The V gene is TRBV3-1, the J gene TRBJ2-2; D is undetermined. CDR1 and CDR2 from the germline V gene are LGHDT and YNNKEL (reference sequence). The CDR3 contains 22 residues. V dropped 3 bases and J dropped 1 base, with 30 bases sitting between them.

In this sample, this clonotype turned up many times. Because the library targeted alpha chains, this beta chain is an off-target read whose size means little. This sequence joins TRBV20-1 and TRBJ2-1; D is undetermined. CDR1 DFQATT and CDR2 SNEGSKA come from the germline V gene (reference sequence). V was trimmed by 1 base and J by 8 bases, leaving 15 bases between them. CDR3 length: 14 residues. The CDR3 region has the DNA TGCAGTGCTAGAGGAAGGCCTAGAGGCCATGAGCAGTTCTTC. Translation gives CSARGRPRGHEQFF.

This clonotype was found many times. This beta chain is a stray sequence in a library constructed for alpha chains; its clone size is not meaningful. The chain uses TRBV28 and TRBJ2-5; perhaps TRBD2 as D (5 bases). The CDR3 is 11 residues long. Trimming cost V 5 bases and J 5 bases, with 6 bases left between them. Germline values: CDR1 MDHEN, CDR2 SYDVKM. The CDR3 region is CASSGEETQYF. Written as DNA, the CDR3 is TGTGCCAGCAGTGGGGAGGAGACCCAGTACTTC.

This clonotype was seen ten or more times. Because the library targeted alpha chains, this beta chain is an off-target read whose size means little. The V and J genes are TRBV5-1 and TRBJ1-1; no clear D gene. The CDR3 is made up of 13 amino acids. With 2 bases removed from V and 2 bases from J, the gap between germline ends came to 7 bases. Germline V gene data show CDR1 as SGHRS and CDR2 as YFSETQ. CDR3 bases: TGCGCCAGCAGCTTAACAGTAAACACTGAAGCTTTCTTT. Translating gives CASSLTVNTEAFF.

This clonotype was observed a handful of times. The library was prepared for alpha chains; this beta chain is a stray read, so its frequency means little. The rearrangement uses TRBV24-1 and TRBJ1-2; 10 nucleotides agree with TRBD1. The germline V gene encodes CDR1 KGHDR and CDR2 SFDVKD. V lost 4 bases and J lost 6; bases outside the gene matches: 10. This CDR3 region has 16 residues. CDR3 DNA sequence: TGTGCCACCAGTGACCGTAGTCGGACAGGGGGACATGGCTACACCTTC. Amino acid sequence: CATSDRSRTGGHGYTF.

Many counts were recorded for this clonotype. A library made for alpha chains picked up this beta chain off target, so its size means little. V usage is TRBV20-1 and J usage is TRBJ2-1; possibly TRBD2 for D (5 bases). V lost 7 bases and J lost 4, with 14 bases in between. CDR3 size: 13 residues. The germline CDR1 and CDR2 sequences are DFQATT and SNEGSKA (reference sequence). This CDR3 is CSVPRVGYNEQFF. CDR3 in DNA: TGCAGTGTACCGAGGGTCGGATACAATGAGCAGTTCTTC.